This T cell receptor (beta chain) was sequenced in a study of cytomegalovirus exposure and HLA in healthy donors. The CDR3 has 15 amino acids. CDR1 and CDR2 from the germline V gene are SGDLS and YYNGEE. V shed 2 bases and J 8 bases; nucleotides not matched to a gene: 9. Points from the study as a whole: The later analysis indicated that the majority of CMV-associated TCR beta chains appeared HLA-restricted. Relative to equally common others, HLA-associated TCR beta chains showed greater clonal expansion in a later analysis. The presence/absence work took it that sequencing depth was about the same across donors. TCR beta V- and J-gene trimming was later associated with a missense DCLRE1C variant.

Details on this clone: Antigen specificity is unknown.

PCR involved 60 Vbeta and 13 Jbeta primers. Profiling relied on immunoSEQ multiplex PCR, and the TCRdb table lists in-frame clones only, not all of them. This table holds under 200,000 clones. V usage is TRBV9 and J usage is TRBJ1-3; 8 nucleotides align to TRBD1. The sequence derives from a man younger than 40 in good health and CMV-seronegative. Sequenced material: PBMCs. In DNA form, the CDR3 reads TGTGCCAGCAGCGTCCTACCAGGGGGCGCGGACACCATATATTTT. Translated, it gives CASSVLPGGADTIYF. The whole variable domain, remainder taken from reference TRBV9 and TRBJ1-3, is DSGVTQTPKHLITATGQRVTLRCSPRSGDLSVYWYQQSLDQGLQFLIQYYNGEERAKGNILERFSAQQFPDLHSELNLSSLELGDSALYFCASSVLPGGADTIYFGEGSWLTVV.